This T cell receptor beta chain was sequenced in a study of T cells in Graves' hyperthyroidism and ophthalmopathy. Study results and caveats: The model predicted ophthalmopathy a median approximately 6.3 months before onset. The majority of expanded thyroid clonotypes above 0.001 also appeared in blood.

The TCR beta CDR3 regions underwent amplification using RNA transcripts as the source. A set of HTBI primers served as the primers for a first-round RT-PCR of the TCR CDR3. MiXCR, applied by TCRdb to the multiplex PCR reads, yields one record per CDR3 protein. Of around 300,000 distinct CDR3 sequences in the sample, about 13% are singletons; the top ten hold 34%. This clonotype was detected many times. Its specificity is unknown. Patients affected by ophthalmopathy presented a Clinical Activity Score of at least 3, a NOSPECS grade of at least 4, and disease duration below 3 months. Clinical symptoms, serum thyroxine, TRAb, thyroid ultrasound and orbital computed tomography established diagnosis. The TCR comes from a woman aged 35 to 49 with Graves' ophthalmopathy. Sample: blood.

The chain's CDR3 is CSAGTGGRNTEAFF. In DNA form, the CDR3 reads TGCAGTGCGGGGACAGGGGGAAGGAACACTGAAGCTTTCTTT. V gene TRBV20-1 combines with J gene TRBJ1-1; 11 nucleotides agree with TRBD1. Germline V gene lookup returns CDR1 DFQATT and CDR2 SNEGSKA (reference sequence). The CDR3 extends over 14 amino acids. Trimming cost V 6 bases and J 1 base; bases outside gene matches: 4.